These 29 T cell receptor beta chains were sequenced from one sample in a study of CD8 T cells in ankylosing spondylitis. TCRdb called the 5' RACE reads again in MiXCR, with one record for every CDR3 protein. The sample has over 30,000 distinct CDR3 sequences; over 10% are singletons. The sequenced material came from synovial fluid, either unsorted or a sorted T cell fraction (not recorded which). The receptors were gathered from a male donor with ankylosing spondylitis.

The gene calls are TRBV6-4 and TRBJ2-3; possibly TRBD2 for D (6 bases). Germline V lookup: CDR1 MRHNA, CDR2 SNTAGT. The CDR3 is made up of 15 amino acids. Trimming pared 3 bases from V and 2 bases from J, leaving 12 bases between. The CDR3 DNA sequence: TGTGCCAGCAGTGAGGTAGCGGATAACACAGATACGCAGTATTTT. Protein sequence: CASSEVADNTDTQYF.

This clonotype was picked up many times. The V call is TRBV7-6, the J call TRBJ2-1; unclear D gene. CDR1 and CDR2 (germline): SGHVS, FNYEAQ. The CDR3 is made up of 11 amino acids. Trimming shortened V by 4 bases and J by 5 bases, and 3 bases separated the two germline ends. The CDR3 coding sequence is TGTGCCAGCAGCTCGGACAATGAGCAGTTCTTC. This translates into CASSSDNEQFF.

In this sample, this clonotype turned up many times. The chain recombines TRBV20-1 with TRBJ2-1; 8 bases are shared with TRBD2. Germline V gene sequence: CDR1 DFQATT, CDR2 SNEGSKA (reference sequence). The CDR3 is made up of 14 amino acids. The J segment lost 12 bases and the V segment lost 3 bases, leaving 13 bases of the junction unmatched. The CDR3 DNA sequence: TGCAGTGCTAGTCAATCTAGCGGGCTATTATTGCAGTTCTTC. It is translated as CSASQSSGLLLQFF.

This clonotype was counted ten times or more. The V and J genes are TRBV27 and TRBJ2-5, with 10 bases aligning to TRBD1. Trimming removed 4 bases from V and 3 bases from J; junction bases left unmatched: 8. CDR1 and CDR2 (germline): MNHEY, SMNVEV (reference sequence). This CDR3 contains 16 residues. The CDR3 region is CASSSFPGQGEETQYF. The CDR3, as DNA: TGTGCCAGCAGTTCCTTCCCCGGACAGGGGGAAGAGACCCAGTACTTC.

The gene calls are TRBV4-3 and TRBJ1-4, with D hard to call. The germline CDR1 and CDR2 sequences are LGHNA and YSLEER. The CDR3 length is 12 residues. Trimming stripped 2 bases from V and 8 bases from J, with 6 bases between. In DNA, the CDR3 is TGCGCCAGCAGCCAACCCTCAGAAAAACTGTTTTTT. Protein: CASSQPSEKLFF.

The chain carries TRBV4-3 and TRBJ2-1, with 11 bases matching TRBD1. This CDR3 contains 15 residues. CDR1 is LGHNA and CDR2 is YSLEER in the germline V gene. V shed 4 bases, J shed 7 bases, and the junction held 6 bases outside the gene matches. CDR3 region: CASSPGTGGMNEQFF. In DNA, the CDR3 is TGCGCCAGCAGCCCTGGGACAGGGGGAATGAATGAGCAGTTCTTC.

The chain is built from TRBV11-2 and TRBJ2-2; 10 bases agree with TRBD1. The V gene end was trimmed by 5 bases and the J gene end by 3 bases; junction bases not matched to a gene: 12. CDR1 and CDR2 (germline): SGHAT, FQNNGV. The CDR3 covers 18 residues. CDR3 sequence: CASSPFPLGQGHTGELFF. CDR3 DNA sequence: TGTGCCAGCAGCCCTTTTCCATTGGGACAGGGGCACACCGGGGAGCTGTTTTTT.

In its sample, this clonotype was seen many times. This chain connects TRBV11-3 to TRBJ2-1; 8 bases align to TRBD2. V lost 6 bases to trimming and J lost 5 bases; unmatched junction nucleotides: 3. Germline V CDR1 and CDR2: SGHNT, YENEEA. The CDR3 loop spans 13 amino acids. This CDR3 is CASSSGIHNEQFF. Here the CDR3 DNA reads TGTGCCAGCAGTAGCGGGATCCACAATGAGCAGTTCTTC.

This clonotype turned up a few times. The chain combines TRBV7-9 with TRBJ2-3, with 8 nucleotides matching TRBD2. V was pared by 5 bases and J by 4 bases, with 8 bases of the junction left unmatched. From germline, CDR1 is SEHNR and CDR2 FQNEAQ (reference sequence). The CDR3 totals 15 residues. The DNA for the CDR3 is TGTGCCAGCAGCCCATCGGGGGGGAAGGCAGATACGCAGTATTTT. Translation: CASSPSGGKADTQYF.

This clonotype was observed many times. The rearrangement uses TRBV3-1 and TRBJ1-1; D is ambiguous. V was clipped by 2 bases and J by 0 bases, with 10 bases between them. The V gene's germline CDR1 is LGHDT and CDR2 YNNKEL (reference sequence). The CDR3 runs to 15 residues. This CDR3 reads CASSQFDGMNTEAFF. The CDR3 nucleotides read TGTGCCAGCAGCCAATTCGACGGCATGAACACTGAAGCTTTCTTT.

This clonotype was detected ten times or more. The chain combines TRBV28 with TRBJ2-7, with a weak D call TRBD2 (6 bases). Trimming shortened V by 3 bases and J by 5 bases, and 14 bases separated the two germline ends. The CDR3 runs 14 residues. In germline, CDR1 is MDHEN, CDR2 SYDVKM. The CDR3 spells CASSFGREFHEQYF. DNA for the CDR3: TGTGCCAGCAGTTTCGGGCGGGAATTCCACGAGCAGTACTTC.

This clonotype was detected a few times. The chain carries TRBV6-2 or TRBV6-3 and TRBJ2-7, with D unclear. The CDR3 totals 14 residues. The V end was cut by 2 bases, the J end by 2 bases, with 10 bases between. CDR1 and CDR2 from the germline V gene are MNHEY and SVGEGT. The CDR3 reads CASSYKMETYEQYF. CDR3 nucleotides: TGTGCCAGCAGTTACAAGATGGAAACCTACGAGCAGTACTTC.

The J gene is TRBJ2-7, the V gene TRBV6-1; TRBD2 agrees at 12 bases. This CDR3 is 15 amino acids long. Unmatched junction bases numbered 7, after V lost 6 bases and J lost 4 bases. Germline V CDR1 and CDR2: MNHNS, SASEGT. The chain's CDR3 is CASSPTSGRLYEQYF. The CDR3, as DNA: TGTGCCAGCAGCCCGACTAGCGGGAGATTATACGAGCAGTACTTC.

The rearrangement uses TRBV6-2 or TRBV6-3 and TRBJ2-7, with TRBD1 matching over 12 bases. Unmatched junction bases numbered 7, after V lost 6 bases and J lost 4 bases. Per the germline V gene, CDR1 is MNHEY and CDR2 is SVGEGT. The CDR3 is 15 residues long. CDR3 region: CASSFRDRGPYEQYF. The CDR3 region has the DNA TGTGCCAGCAGCTTCCGGGACAGGGGGCCTTACGAGCAGTACTTC.

V is TRBV10-3 and J is TRBJ2-5; 7 positions match TRBD1. V was clipped by 2 bases and J by 2 bases; unmatched bases: 5. CDR1 is ENHRY and CDR2 is SYGVKD in the germline V gene. The CDR3 sequence is 15 residues long. CDR3 bases: TGTGCCATCAGTGAGCCAAGGACAGGACAAGAGACCCAGTACTTC. Translation gives CAISEPRTGQETQYF.

This clonotype was detected a few times. The chain uses TRBV5-6 and TRBJ2-3; no firm D call. The germline V and J ends were trimmed by 4 bases and 0 bases, with 12 bases remaining between them. The germline gives CDR1 SGHDT, CDR2 YYEEEE. The CDR3 loop spans 15 amino acids. The CDR3 DNA reads TGTGCCAGCAGCCCTGACCGATCTAGCACAGATACGCAGTATTTT. The encoded protein is CASSPDRSSTDTQYF.

This clonotype was seen more than once but under ten times. The V call is TRBV20-1, the J call TRBJ2-5; 9 positions match TRBD2. This CDR3 is built from 14 residues. Losses at the gene ends were 1 base for V and 5 bases for J; bases not matched to a gene: 5. CDR1 is DFQATT, CDR2 SNEGSKA, per germline (reference sequence). The CDR3 is CSARGSGSVETQYF. CDR3 sequence (DNA): TGCAGTGCTAGAGGTAGCGGGAGCGTGGAGACCCAGTACTTC.

Only a few counts were recorded for this clonotype. The CDR3 here is CASSQDPRGGQLSTEAFF. The DNA of the CDR3 is TGTGCCAGCAGCCAAGATCCGCGGGGAGGGCAGCTGAGCACTGAAGCTTTCTTT. The chain couples TRBV7-3 to TRBJ1-1, with D hard to call. The V end lost 5 bases, the J end lost 4 bases, and 26 bases lay between the germline ends. CDR3 length: 18 residues. CDR1 is SGHTA and CDR2 is FQGTGA in the germline V gene. Filled out from reference TRBV7-3 and TRBJ1-1, the complete variable domain reads GAGVSQTPSNKVTEKGKYVELRCDPISGHTALYWYRQSLGQGPEFLIYFQGTGAADDSGLPNDRFFAVRPEGSVSTLKIQRTERGDSAVYLCASSQDPRGGQLSTEAFFGQGTRLTVV.

The chain recombines TRBV6-5 with TRBJ2-5; 12 bases agree with TRBD2. Germline values: CDR1 MNHEY, CDR2 SVGAGI. J lost 4 bases, V lost 2 bases, and 2 bases had no gene match. The length of the CDR3 is 15 residues. The CDR3 protein is CASSYETSGGETQYF. CDR3 nucleotides: TGTGCCAGCAGTTACGAGACTAGCGGGGGAGAGACCCAGTACTTC.

This clonotype was seen only a few times. The gene calls are TRBV6-6 and TRBJ1-1; 7 bases match TRBD1. V dropped 11 bases and J dropped 1; count of bases not matched to a gene: 7. The CDR3 is made up of 13 amino acids. Looked up from germline, CDR1 is MNHNY and CDR2 is SVGAGI (reference sequence). The CDR3 sequence is CAVDGTENTEAFF. The CDR3 coding sequence is TGTGCCGTCGACGGGACAGAGAACACTGAAGCTTTCTTT.

This clonotype has ten or more counts. The genes are TRBV7-8 and TRBJ2-1, with D possibly being TRBD1 or TRBD2 (5 bases each). CDR1 is SGHVS, CDR2 FQNEAQ, per germline. The CDR3 runs to 14 residues. Between the trimmed V and J ends, which lost 5 bases and 5 bases, there was a span of 13 bases. The CDR3 region is CASSRGPTDNEQFF. The CDR3 DNA reads as TGTGCCAGCAGCCGGGGCCCGACGGACAATGAGCAGTTCTTC.

This clonotype was found many times. V usage is TRBV29-1 and J usage is TRBJ1-2, with unresolved D. The V and J ends lost 0 bases and 6 bases respectively, with 20 bases between them. Germline V gives CDR1 SQVTM, CDR2 ANQGSEA. This CDR3 contains 16 residues. DNA of the CDR3: TGCAGCGTTGAAGATGAGGTCAGATGGATGTCCGATGGCTACACCTTC. The encoded protein is CSVEDEVRWMSDGYTF.

This chain uses TRBV11-1 with TRBJ2-7; 16 bases are shared with TRBD2. V shed 3 bases, J shed 2 bases, and the junction held 7 bases outside the gene matches. Germline assignment: CDR1 SGHAT and CDR2 FQDESV (reference sequence). CDR3 length equals 18 residues. DNA of the CDR3: TGTGCCAGCAGCTTTGCGGGACTAGCGGGGGGGAGCACCTACGAGCAGTACTTC. Translated, it gives CASSFAGLAGGSTYEQYF.

There are many counts of this clonotype. This chain links TRBV6-1 with TRBJ1-6; no clear D. Germline CDR1 reads MNHNS; CDR2 reads SASEGT. This CDR3 has 14 residues. The V and J ends lost 3 bases and 7 bases respectively, with 10 bases between them. The CDR3 nucleotides read TGTGCCAGCAGTGAGGCGGCAGAAAATTCACCCCTCCACTTT. Residues: CASSEAAENSPLHF.

This sequence joins TRBV14 and TRBJ2-3, with TRBD2 identical over 8 bases. The CDR3 has 16 amino acids. Looked up from germline, CDR1 is SGHDN and CDR2 is FVKESK. The ends lost 4 bases at V and 6 bases at J; junction bases unmatched: 12. CDR3 bases: TGTGCCAGCAGCCCTCTTGGCGGGGGGCGCTTGGATACGCAGTATTTT. Amino acids: CASSPLGGGRLDTQYF.

This clonotype was found a few times. The chain is built from TRBV3-1 and TRBJ2-7; unclear D gene. The CDR3 sequence is 15 residues long. Germline-derived CDR1 and CDR2 are LGHDT and YNNKEL (reference sequence). V lost 1 base and J lost 3, with 13 bases in between. The CDR3 here is CASSQGPRSIYEQYF. DNA for the CDR3: TGTGCCAGCAGCCAAGGACCGCGCTCAATCTACGAGCAGTACTTC.

In this sample, this clonotype turned up many times. J is TRBJ2-7 and V is TRBV7-2, with D perhaps TRBD1 (6 bases). The germline CDR1 and CDR2 sequences are SGHTA and FQGNSA. The CDR3 extends over 14 amino acids. V gave up 5 bases and J gave up 2 bases, with 13 bases separating them. The CDR3 spells CASSTWDTAYEQYF. CDR3 coding DNA: TGTGCCAGCAGCACCTGGGACACTGCCTACGAGCAGTACTTC.

This clonotype has more than one count but fewer than ten. The rearrangement joins TRBV7-9 to TRBJ2-5; the D is unclear. The germline V and J ends were trimmed by 5 bases and 4 bases, with 11 bases remaining between them. From germline, CDR1 is SEHNR and CDR2 FQNEAQ (reference sequence). This CDR3 is 13 amino acids long. The CDR3 DNA sequence: TGTGCCAGCAGCCCCTCCTGGGGAGAGACCCAGTACTTC. Translated: CASSPSWGETQYF.

This clonotype turned up a few times. The chain uses TRBV19 and TRBJ1-5; 7 nucleotides line up with TRBD1. With V trimmed by 6 bases and J by 5 bases, 7 bases remained unmatched. Germline V gene lookup returns CDR1 LNHDA and CDR2 SQIVND (reference sequence). The CDR3 is made up of 14 amino acids. The CDR3 protein is CASRSRGGYQPQHF. DNA for the CDR3: TGTGCCAGTAGGTCGCGAGGGGGCTATCAGCCCCAGCATTTT. Full variable domain (outside the CDR3, taken from reference TRBV19 and TRBJ1-5): DGGITQSPKYLFRKEGQNVTLSCEQNLNHDAMYWYRQDPGQGLRLIYYSQIVNDFQKGDIAEGYSVSREKKESFPLTVTSAQKNPTAFYLCASRSRGGYQPQHFGDGTRLSIL.